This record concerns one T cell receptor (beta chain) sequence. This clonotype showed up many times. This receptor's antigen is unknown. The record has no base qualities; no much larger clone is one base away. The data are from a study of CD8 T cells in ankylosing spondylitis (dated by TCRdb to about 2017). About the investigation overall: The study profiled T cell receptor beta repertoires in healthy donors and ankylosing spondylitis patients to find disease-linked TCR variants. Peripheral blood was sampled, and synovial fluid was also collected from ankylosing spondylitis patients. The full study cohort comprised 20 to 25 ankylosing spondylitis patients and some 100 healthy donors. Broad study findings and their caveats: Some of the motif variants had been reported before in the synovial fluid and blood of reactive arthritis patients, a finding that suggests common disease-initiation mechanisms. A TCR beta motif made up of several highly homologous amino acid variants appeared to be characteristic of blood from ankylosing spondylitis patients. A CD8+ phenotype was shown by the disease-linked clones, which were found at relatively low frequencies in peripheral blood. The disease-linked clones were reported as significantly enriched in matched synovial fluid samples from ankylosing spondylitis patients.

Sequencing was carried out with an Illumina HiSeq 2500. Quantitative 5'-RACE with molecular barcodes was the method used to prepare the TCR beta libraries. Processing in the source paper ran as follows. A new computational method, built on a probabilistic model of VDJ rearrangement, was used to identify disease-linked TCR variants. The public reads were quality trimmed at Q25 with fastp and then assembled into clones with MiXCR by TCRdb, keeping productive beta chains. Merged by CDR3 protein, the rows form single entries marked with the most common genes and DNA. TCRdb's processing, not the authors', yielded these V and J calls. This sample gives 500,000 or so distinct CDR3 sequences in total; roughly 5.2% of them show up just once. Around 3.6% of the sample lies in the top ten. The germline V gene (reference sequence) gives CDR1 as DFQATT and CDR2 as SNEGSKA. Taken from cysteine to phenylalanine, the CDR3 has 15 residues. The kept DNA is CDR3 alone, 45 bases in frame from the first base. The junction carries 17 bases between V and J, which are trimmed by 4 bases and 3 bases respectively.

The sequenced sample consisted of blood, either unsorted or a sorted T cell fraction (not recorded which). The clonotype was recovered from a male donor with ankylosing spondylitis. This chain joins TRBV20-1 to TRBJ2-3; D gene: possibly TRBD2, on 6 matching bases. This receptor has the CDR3 CSAIQSGEGTDTQYF. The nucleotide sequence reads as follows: TGCAGTGCTATTCAGTCGGGAGAGGGGACAGATACGCAGTATTTT.